A single sample gave rise to the 10 T cell receptor beta chains below, sequenced in a study of T-cell reconstitution after alpha-beta-depleted transplantation in children. Preparing the TCRbeta library involved the use of unique molecular identifiers. MiXCR was run by TCRdb on the PCR reads, yielding one entry per CDR3 protein. The table records 490,000 or so distinct CDR3 sequences, approximately 13% of them present only once. Material: PBMCs from the stem cell graft donor, obtained from the stem cell graft. The receptors were sampled from a human donor who donated a stem cell graft to a child with combined immunodeficiency.

This clonotype was recorded at least ten times. The chain employs TRBV29-1 and TRBJ2-7, with 8 bases identical to TRBD1. Looked up from germline, CDR1 is SQVTM and CDR2 is ANQGSEA. V lost 7 bases, J lost 2 bases, and 10 bases stayed unmatched. The CDR3 totals 14 residues. CDR3 nucleotides: TGCAGCGGAGGCTCCGGGACAGGAACCTACGAGCAGTACTTC. Amino acid sequence: CSGGSGTGTYEQYF.

This clonotype was detected ten times or more. V gene TRBV12-3 or TRBV12-4 combines with J gene TRBJ2-3; possibly TRBD2 for D (6 bases). V gave up 7 bases and J gave up 3 bases, with 14 bases separating them. This CDR3 is built from 14 residues. This CDR3 is CASTLGGVTDTQYF. CDR3 nucleotide sequence: TGTGCCAGCACCCTCGGCGGGGTAACAGATACGCAGTATTTT.

The rearrangement uses TRBV5-1 and TRBJ2-5, with 11 bases lining up with TRBD2. J gave up 7 bases and V 3 bases, and 14 bases lay outside the gene matches. Germline CDR1 SGHRS, CDR2 YFSETQ. The CDR3 contains 17 residues. The CDR3 sequence is CASSSPSGGPPLGTQYF. The CDR3 coding sequence is TGCGCCAGCAGCTCTCCTAGCGGGGGGCCCCCTCTGGGGACCCAGTACTTC.

This clonotype turned up a few times. The chain employs TRBV12-3 or TRBV12-4 and TRBJ2-5, with 13 nucleotides matching TRBD2. The ends lost 6 bases at V and 5 bases at J; junction bases unmatched: 6. This CDR3 has 15 amino acids. The CDR3 coding sequence is TGTGCCAGCAGCCCGGGACTAGCGGGGAAGGAGACCCAGTACTTC. This translates into CASSPGLAGKETQYF.

This clonotype was counted between two and nine times. The chain couples TRBV20-1 to TRBJ2-5, with 15 bases matching TRBD2. Trimming cost V 4 bases and J 2 bases; bases outside gene matches: 8. CDR3 length: 17 amino acids. The germline gives CDR1 DFQATT, CDR2 SNEGSKA (reference sequence). CDR3 bases: TGCAGTGCTACCCGGACTAGCGGGAGGGTGCTTCAAGAGACCCAGTACTTC. Encoded protein: CSATRTSGRVLQETQYF.

This clonotype was recorded a few times. The chain employs TRBV5-1 and TRBJ2-1; TRBD1 matches at 7 bases. The V gene end was trimmed by 2 bases and the J gene end by 8 bases; junction bases not matched to a gene: 10. CDR1 is SGHRS and CDR2 is YFSETQ in the germline V gene. The CDR3 loop spans 15 amino acids. CDR3 sequence (DNA): TGCGCCAGCAGCTTCACGGACAGGTCGTCGGATGAGCAGTTCTTC. This sequence encodes CASSFTDRSSDEQFF.

In its sample, this clonotype was seen many times. The chain employs TRBV7-9 and TRBJ2-3; TRBD2 matches at 11 bases. CDR1 and CDR2 (germline): SEHNR, FQNEAQ (reference sequence). Losses at the gene ends were 4 bases for V and 2 bases for J; bases not matched to a gene: 5. The CDR3 is 16 residues long. The DNA of the CDR3 is TGTGCCAGCAGCTCACCACTAGCGGGAGACACAGATACGCAGTATTTT. Protein product: CASSSPLAGDTDTQYF.

V gene TRBV28 combines with J gene TRBJ2-3; D is unclear. This CDR3 comprises 14 residues. Between the trimmed V and J ends, which lost 3 bases and 2 bases, there was a span of 9 bases. The V gene's germline CDR1 is MDHEN and CDR2 SYDVKM. CDR3 DNA sequence: TGTGCCAGCAGTTTTGTGGGTATCACAGATACGCAGTATTTT. Translation: CASSFVGITDTQYF.

This clonotype was detected only a few times. V gene TRBV27 combines with J gene TRBJ2-4, with D unclear. The V and J ends lost 3 bases and 5 bases respectively, with 14 bases between them. CDR1 and CDR2 (germline): MNHEY, SMNVEV (reference sequence). CDR3 length: 15 amino acids. The DNA for the CDR3 is TGTGCCAGCAGTTTGGAATACGGAGCACAAAACATTCAGTACTTC. It translates to CASSLEYGAQNIQYF.

The genes are TRBV5-6 and TRBJ1-1; TRBD1 is a possible D gene (5 bases). This CDR3 comprises 15 residues. Trimming took 4 bases from V and 1 from J, leaving 14 bases between them. The germline CDR1 and CDR2 sequences are SGHDT and YYEEEE. The CDR3 sequence: CASSRSGRWNTEAFF. Written as DNA, the CDR3 is TGTGCCAGCAGCAGGTCAGGGCGATGGAACACTGAAGCTTTCTTT.